Following are 14 T cell receptor beta chains from one sample sequenced in a study of T cell repertoires in cytomegalovirus infection. MiXCR, run by TCRdb on the reads, gives a single entry per CDR3 protein. The sample lists approximately 390,000 distinct CDR3 sequences, about 32% seen once, with roughly 14% in the top ten. No cognate antigen is known for these TCRs. The specimen comprised cultured PBMCs, sampled from culture after CMV antigen stimulation. These receptors were obtained from a human donor in good health (CMV status not recorded). Some clones in this sample may be carry-over from other donors' samples.

V and J are TRBV28 and TRBJ2-7; 14 nucleotides line up with TRBD2. CDR1 MDHEN and CDR2 SYDVKM come from the germline V gene. V lost 5 bases and J lost 5; bases outside the gene matches: 11. The CDR3 runs 17 residues. The CDR3 region has the DNA TGTGCCAGCAGTGGGATGGGGGGGACTAGCGGGAGACACGAGCAGTACTTC. This sequence encodes CASSGMGGTSGRHEQYF.

This clonotype was detected once. This chain joins TRBV14 and TRBJ1-2; D not resolved. V was shortened by 4 bases and J by 4 bases, with 16 bases between the two germline ends. Germline V lookup: CDR1 SGHDN, CDR2 FVKESK. The CDR3 extends over 15 amino acids. This chain's CDR3 is CASSPGGVMGYGYTF. The CDR3 nucleotides are TGTGCCAGCAGCCCAGGCGGGGTAATGGGCTATGGCTACACCTTC.

The sample holds a few counts of this clonotype. CDR3 coding DNA: TGTGCCAGCAGTTTATATCCGGGTGAAAATCAGCCCCAGCATTTT. Protein sequence: CASSLYPGENQPQHF. The J gene is TRBJ1-5, the V gene TRBV27; D unclear. V lost 1 base to trimming and J lost 4 bases, with 11 bases between them. The CDR3 is made up of 15 amino acids. Germline V gene sequence: CDR1 MNHEY, CDR2 SMNVEV (reference sequence).

The rearrangement uses TRBV4-3 and TRBJ2-7; 8 bases map to TRBD2. There are 14 residues in the CDR3. The junction had 4 bases not matched to a gene; V was cut back by 6 bases and J by 0 bases. Germline CDR1 reads LGHNA; CDR2 reads YSLEER. DNA of the CDR3: TGCGCCAGCAGTCCTAGCGGGTTCTCCTACGAGCAGTACTTC. Encoded protein: CASSPSGFSYEQYF.

The V and J genes are TRBV7-2 and TRBJ1-6, with TRBD1 as a possible D gene (5 bases). Germline CDR1 reads SGHTA; CDR2 reads FQGNSA. The CDR3 sequence is 15 residues long. The germline V and J ends were trimmed by 4 bases and 8 bases, with 15 bases remaining between them. The CDR3 DNA reads TGTGCCAGCAGCTCGGGACGGCTAGCCCATTCACCCCTCCACTTT. This gives the protein CASSSGRLAHSPLHF.

The V and J genes are TRBV11-3 and TRBJ2-4; D perhaps matches TRBD1 (7 bases). V shed 5 bases and J shed 8 bases, with 16 bases lying between them. The germline V gene encodes CDR1 SGHNT and CDR2 YENEEA. The CDR3 loop spans 14 amino acids. The CDR3 loop is CASSRGGQGDIQYF. CDR3 coding DNA: TGTGCCAGCAGCCGTGGGGGGCAGGGGGACATTCAGTACTTC.

This clonotype was detected ten times or more. One junction end does not reproduce the germline sequence, and a read error may be involved. The chain carries TRBV12-3 or TRBV12-4 and TRBJ2-3; the D is unclear. This CDR3 contains 14 residues. CDR3 loop: CASSLGASTDTQYF. CDR3 bases: TGTGCTAGCAGCTTAGGAGCGAGCACAGATACGCAGTATTTT.

The rearrangement links TRBV6-2 or TRBV6-3 to TRBJ2-3; 9 bases agree with TRBD2. This CDR3 has 17 amino acids. Germline V lookup: CDR1 MNHEY, CDR2 SVGEGT. V shed 2 bases and J 5 bases; nucleotides not matched to a gene: 11. For the CDR3, the DNA is TGTGCCAGCAGTTACCTGAAGGCTAGCGGGATTCAAGATACGCAGTATTTT. This gives the protein CASSYLKASGIQDTQYF.

The sample holds a few counts of this clonotype. This chain links TRBV7-9 with TRBJ1-4; TRBD1 might be the D (5 bases). Trimming cost V 4 bases and J 1 base, with 16 bases left between them. The CDR3 totals 17 residues. Per germline, CDR1 SEHNR and CDR2 FQNEAQ (reference sequence). CDR3 DNA: TGTGCCAGCAGCTCCATACGGGGGAGGGTAACTAATGAAAAACTGTTTTTT. This sequence encodes CASSSIRGRVTNEKLFF.

The rearrangement uses TRBV5-4 and TRBJ2-7; TRBD1 is a possible D gene (5 bases). The CDR3 is 13 amino acids. CDR1 and CDR2 from the germline V gene are SGHNT and YYREEE (reference sequence). Trimming took 2 bases from V and 5 from J, leaving 11 bases between them. CDR3 in amino acids: CASSFPGSHEQYV. CDR3 DNA: TGTGCCAGCAGCTTCCCAGGGTCCCACGAGCAGTACGTC.

The V gene is TRBV7-8, the J gene TRBJ1-6, with a weak D call TRBD1 (5 bases). CDR1 is SGHVS and CDR2 is FQNEAQ in the germline V gene. The CDR3 has 16 residues. Trimming cost V 5 bases and J 5 bases, with 16 bases left between them. CDR3 sequence reads: CASSRDRGGHNSPLHF. The CDR3 nucleotides read TGTGCCAGCAGCCGCGATAGGGGCGGCCATAATTCACCCCTCCACTTT.

The sample holds many counts of this clonotype. The rearrangement uses TRBV9 and TRBJ2-1; 7 positions match TRBD1. The CDR3 loop spans 14 amino acids. CDR1 and CDR2 (germline): SGDLS, YYNGEE. The trim removed 1 base at V and 7 bases at J, leaving 5 bases unmatched. The CDR3 bases are TGTGCCAGCAGCGTACGTCAGGGGGTAAATGAGCAGTTCTTC. Encoded protein: CASSVRQGVNEQFF. Using reference TRBV9 and TRBJ2-1 for the parts outside the CDR3, the full variable domain is DSGVTQTPKHLITATGQRVTLRCSPRSGDLSVYWYQQSLDQGLQFLIQYYNGEERAKGNILERFSAQQFPDLHSELNLSSLELGDSALYFCASSVRQGVNEQFFGPGTRLTVL.

This clonotype has only one observation. V and J are TRBV4-1 and TRBJ2-4; 10 bases line up with TRBD1. Looked up from germline, CDR1 is MGHRA and CDR2 is YSYEKL. V lost 2 bases and J lost 7; bases outside the gene matches: 5. The CDR3 spans 15 residues. CDR3: CASSQPRTGGNIQYF. The DNA for the CDR3 is TGCGCCAGCAGCCAACCAAGGACAGGGGGGAACATTCAGTACTTC.

The V call is TRBV19, the J call TRBJ2-3; D unclear. CDR1 is LNHDA, CDR2 SQIVND, per germline (reference sequence). Trimming cost V 5 bases and J 3 bases, with 15 bases left between them. The CDR3 has 15 residues. The CDR3 loop is CASSRLRWKTDTQYF. In DNA form, the CDR3 reads TGTGCCAGTAGTCGCCTCCGGTGGAAAACAGATACGCAGTATTTT.